This T cell receptor beta chain is drawn from a study of technical replicates of blood from several donors. Trimming removed 4 bases at V and 7 bases at J, with 26 bases between. The CDR3 loop spans 18 amino acids. The method was immunoSEQ multiplex PCR; TCRdb's version includes in-frame clones alone and lacks a portion of them. The sample has around 74,000 clones, approximately 86% seen once. This receptor was taken from a human donor in good health. Some clones in this sample may be carry-over from other donors' samples. The rearrangement joins TRBV6-7 to TRBJ1-3, with TRBD1 as a possible D gene (6 bases). TRBV6-7 is given ORF status, its function remaining uncertain. What was sequenced was PBMCs. The DNA for the CDR3 is TGTGCCAGCAGTTCGTTAAACAGGGTTTACTGTTCCGGGAACACCATATATTTT. Encoded protein: CASSSLNRVYCSGNTIYF.